One and the same sample provided the 15 T cell receptor beta chains below, sequenced in a study of blood T cell repertoires in COVID-19. Assay: immunoSEQ multiplex PCR; the TCRdb copy retains only in-frame clones and omits some. The sample yields 130,000 or so clones, 82% seen once. The sequenced sample was peripheral blood. The receptors shown here come from a human donor in a cohort sampled during active COVID-19.

V and J are TRBV2 and TRBJ1-5; 9 bases align to TRBD1. Germline trimming cut 6 bases from V and 6 bases from J; bases unmatched to any gene: 9. The CDR3 runs to 15 residues. Germline loops: CDR1 SNHLY, CDR2 FYNNEI. The CDR3, as DNA: TGTGCCAGCAGGGGGGACAGGGTAACAAGTCAGCCCCAGCATTTT. Amino acid sequence: CASRGDRVTSQPQHF.

The chain employs TRBV1 and TRBJ2-7; the table's TRBD1 call for D was not verified on the DNA. TRBV1 is assigned pseudogene status. The CDR3 is 17 amino acids. CDR3 residues: CTSSQFRGTGGAAEQYF. The CDR3 DNA follows: TGCACCAGCAGCCAATTCCGGGGGACAGGGGGCGCCGCCGAGCAGTACTTC.

The rearrangement joins TRBV5-1 to TRBJ1-6, with D unclear. This CDR3 comprises 15 residues. The germline V gene has CDR1 SGHRS and CDR2 YFSETQ. Trimming left V 0 bases short and J 4 bases short, with 8 bases between. The CDR3 loop reads CASSLEQIYNSPLHF. The DNA of the CDR3 is TGCGCCAGCAGCTTGGAACAGATTTATAATTCACCCCTCCACTTT.

The J gene is TRBJ2-7, the V gene TRBV11-2; D not resolved. Trimming stripped 3 bases from V and 0 bases from J, with 6 bases between. Germline CDR1 reads SGHAT; CDR2 reads FQNNGV. CDR3 size: 13 residues. CDR3 loop: CASSFHSSYEQYF. The CDR3 region has the DNA TGTGCCAGCAGCTTCCACAGCTCCTACGAGCAGTACTTC.

The chain is built from TRBV5-1 and TRBJ2-7; 12 positions agree with TRBD1. Germline CDR1 is SGHRS and CDR2 is YFSETQ. V gave up 0 bases and J gave up 6 bases; unmatched junction bases: 4. The CDR3 extends over 15 amino acids. CDR3 DNA sequence: TGCGCCAGCAGCTTGGACGGGACAGGGGGCTTCGAGCAGTACTTC. Translation: CASSLDGTGGFEQYF. The whole variable domain, remainder taken from reference TRBV5-1 and TRBJ2-7, is KAGVTQTPRYLIKTRGQQVTLSCSPISGHRSVSWYQQTPGQGLQFLFEYFSETQRNKGNFPGRFSGRQFSNSRSEMNVSTLELGDSALYLCASSLDGTGGFEQYFGPGTRLTVT.

This rearrangement joins TRBV19 to TRBJ1-5; D unclear. V was pared by 3 bases and J by 0 bases, with 9 bases between. Germline V gene sequence: CDR1 LNHDA, CDR2 SQIVND (reference sequence). This CDR3 comprises 15 residues. The CDR3 region is CASSIALISNQPQHF. CDR3 nucleotides: TGTGCCAGTAGTATTGCACTGATTAGCAATCAGCCCCAGCATTTT.

Only one count was recorded for this clone. The J gene is TRBJ1-2, the V gene TRBV24-1; 7 bases are shared with TRBD1. The ends lost 2 bases at V and 4 bases at J; junction bases unmatched: 9. The CDR3 is made up of 16 amino acids. Germline V gene lookup returns CDR1 KGHDR and CDR2 SFDVKD. The CDR3 here is CATSDSTGVGGYGYTF. In DNA, the CDR3 is TGTGCCACCAGTGATTCCACAGGGGTTGGTGGCTATGGCTACACCTTC.

This clone appeared a single time. V usage is TRBV5-1 and J usage is TRBJ1-4; 8 bases map to TRBD1. The CDR3 has 14 amino acids. Germline trimming cut 6 bases from V and 6 bases from J; bases unmatched to any gene: 7. The germline V gene has CDR1 SGHRS and CDR2 YFSETQ. The CDR3 spells CASKDRVEDEKLFF. The CDR3 region has the DNA TGCGCCAGCAAGGACAGGGTGGAGGATGAAAAACTGTTTTTT.

This sequence joins TRBV28 and TRBJ1-4; 8 positions match TRBD1. Per germline, CDR1 MDHEN and CDR2 SYDVKM. V trimming: 6 bases; J trimming: 3 bases; junction bases outside the gene matches: 3. The CDR3 is 14 residues long. The CDR3: CASSDRGPNEKLFF. The CDR3 region has the DNA TGTGCCAGCAGCGACAGGGGCCCTAATGAAAAACTGTTTTTT. Complete variable domain (other parts from reference TRBV28 and TRBJ1-4): DVKVTQSSRYLVKRTGEKVFLECVQDMDHENMFWYRQDPGLGLRLIYFSYDVKMKEKGDIPEGYSVSREKKERFSLILESASTNQTSMYLCASSDRGPNEKLFFGSGTQLSVL.

The rearrangement joins TRBV3-1 (or the pseudogene TRBV3-2) to TRBJ2-5; maybe TRBD1 (6 bases). The V and J ends lost 4 bases and 4 bases respectively, with 22 bases between them. Germline values: CDR1 LGHDT, CDR2 YNNKEL (reference sequence). The CDR3 consists of 17 residues. CDR3: CASSRGQRALGLETQYF. DNA for the CDR3: TGTGCCAGCAGCCGGGGACAAAGGGCTTTGGGGCTAGAGACCCAGTACTTC.

This chain joins TRBV29-1 and TRBJ1-2; D is ambiguous. Germline CDR1 reads SQVTM; CDR2 reads ANQGSEA. Trimming stripped 3 bases from V and 8 bases from J, with 4 bases between. CDR3 length equals 9 residues. CDR3 DNA: TGCAGCGTTGACGTCGGCTACACCTTC. It specifies CSVDVGYTF.

This chain joins TRBV12-5 and TRBJ2-3; 8 bases are shared with TRBD1. V was pared by 6 bases and J by 0 bases, with 8 bases of the junction left unmatched. Germline V gene data show CDR1 as LGHNT and CDR2 as FRNRAP. The CDR3 is made up of 16 amino acids. CDR3 amino acids: CASGSGQGPSTDTQYF. CDR3 nucleotides: TGTGCTAGTGGCTCCGGACAGGGTCCTAGCACAGATACGCAGTATTTT.

The rearrangement joins TRBV2 to TRBJ1-3; no clear D. The CDR3 has 13 residues. Trimming took 4 bases from V and 3 from J, leaving 7 bases between them. Germline assignment: CDR1 SNHLY and CDR2 FYNNEI. DNA of the CDR3: TGTGCCAGCAGTGGACTCTATGGAAACACCATATATTTT. Its translation is CASSGLYGNTIYF.

In DNA, the CDR3 is TGTGCCAGCAGCTATACAGGGGGCAATCAGCCCCAGCATTTT. This translates into CASSYTGGNQPQHF. The chain uses TRBV7-9 and TRBJ1-5; the match to TRBD1 covers 7 bases. Germline lookup yields CDR1 SEHNR and CDR2 FQNEAQ (reference sequence). CDR3 length equals 14 residues. V dropped 4 bases and J dropped 2; count of bases not matched to a gene: 2.

The rearrangement uses TRBV6-5 and TRBJ1-1; perhaps TRBD1 as D (5 bases). In germline, CDR1 is MNHEY, CDR2 SVGAGI. The length of the CDR3 is 13 residues. With 6 bases removed from V and 3 bases from J, the gap between germline ends came to 11 bases. The DNA for the CDR3 is TGTGCCAGCAGATGGGGCGGCCACACTGAAGCTTTCTTT. This gives the protein CASRWGGHTEAFF.